The 16 T cell receptor beta chains below come from one sample, sequenced in a study of CD8+ T cells in alopecia areata. TCR sequencing used cDNA made by reverse transcription of extracted RNA. The table came from immunoSEQ multiplex PCR; TCRdb's copy has only in-frame clones and leaves some out. The top ten hold 20% to 25% of the sample, which has roughly 46,000 clones, roughly two thirds seen once. Noted treatment: oral pan-JAK inhibitor, 5-10 mg twice daily. This sample comprised CD8+ T cells sorted from blood, obtained at week 4, from a patient treated with tofacitinib. All receptors derive from a human donor with alopecia areata.

CDR3 amino acids: CASSFLRSLGNQPQHF. The DNA for the CDR3 is TGTGCCAGCAGTTTCTTACGGAGCCTGGGCAATCAGCCCCAGCATTTT. The V and J genes are TRBV27 and TRBJ1-5, with D hard to call. CDR1 is MNHEY and CDR2 is SMNVEV in the germline V gene (reference sequence). Trimming removed 3 bases at V and 2 bases at J, with 14 bases between. The CDR3 spans 16 residues.

This clone was observed a handful of times. The genes are TRBV30 and TRBJ2-1; D not resolved. This CDR3 has 13 amino acids. Germline loops: CDR1 GTSNPN, CDR2 SVGIG (reference sequence). Trimming shortened V by 0 bases and J by 6 bases, and 9 bases separated the two germline ends. The CDR3 nucleotides are TGTGCCTGGAGTGTAGGGCGACGCAATGAGCAGTTCTTC. It is translated as CAWSVGRRNEQFF.

The CDR3 is CASSNPRGDTEAFF. Written as DNA, the CDR3 is TGTGCCAGCAGCAACCCCCGGGGGGACACTGAAGCTTTCTTT. The chain uses TRBV7-9 and TRBJ1-1; maybe TRBD1 (5 bases). This CDR3 region has 14 residues. Deletions cut 5 bases from V and 3 bases from J, with 13 bases between. The germline V gene encodes CDR1 SEHNR and CDR2 FQNEAQ (reference sequence).

The chain employs TRBV30 and TRBJ2-3; TRBD2 matches at 7 bases. Per the germline V gene, CDR1 is GTSNPN and CDR2 is SVGIG (reference sequence). CDR3 length: 14 residues. V lost 0 bases, J lost 6 bases, and 6 bases stayed unmatched. Here the CDR3 reads CAWSVAGRGDTQYF. The CDR3 DNA follows: TGTGCCTGGAGTGTTGCGGGGAGGGGTGATACGCAGTATTTT.

This clone has only a few counts. The chain recombines TRBV4-1 with TRBJ1-5; TRBD1 might be the D (6 bases). V lost 10 bases and J 2 bases, leaving 15 bases between the germline ends. The CDR3 spans 14 residues. Germline lookup yields CDR1 MGHRA and CDR2 YSYEKL. CDR3 sequence reads: CATRHREGNQPQHF. CDR3 in DNA: TGCGCCACCAGACACAGGGAAGGCAATCAGCCCCAGCATTTT.

This rearrangement joins TRBV7-8 to TRBJ1-1; 11 bases are shared with TRBD1. Germline V gives CDR1 SGHVS, CDR2 FQNEAQ. The V and J ends lost 5 bases and 8 bases, in that order; junction bases with no gene match: 13. The CDR3 totals 16 residues. CDR3 DNA sequence: TGTGCCAGCAGCCCACCCCGGACAGGGGGCGCGATCGAAGCTTTCTTT. This gives the protein CASSPPRTGGAIEAFF.

There are a few counts of this clone. The chain combines TRBV7-8 with TRBJ2-7, with D possibly matching TRBD1 (5 bases). V lost 3 bases and J lost 3, with 15 bases in between. CDR1 and CDR2 from the germline V gene are SGHVS and FQNEAQ. The CDR3 loop spans 15 amino acids. The CDR3 nucleotides read TGTGCCAGCAGCTTCACCCCGGACAAGGGCTACGAGCAGTACTTC. Translated: CASSFTPDKGYEQYF.

J is TRBJ2-3 and V is TRBV4-3, with D perhaps TRBD2 (6 bases). Per germline, CDR1 LGHNA and CDR2 YSLEER. The CDR3 loop spans 16 amino acids. The V and J ends lost 0 bases and 0 bases respectively, with 10 bases between them. The chain's CDR3 is CASSQDGAGSTDTQYF. The CDR3 nucleotides are TGCGCCAGCAGCCAAGATGGGGCGGGGAGCACAGATACGCAGTATTTT.

The CDR3 loop is CSVHTVNTEAFF. The CDR3 coding sequence is TGCAGCGTCCACACAGTGAACACTGAAGCTTTCTTT. This rearrangement joins TRBV29-1 to TRBJ1-1; D not resolved. CDR1 and CDR2 from the germline V gene are SQVTM and ANQGSEA. V shed 6 bases and J shed 0 bases, with 8 bases lying between them. The length of the CDR3 is 12 residues.

The chain recombines TRBV30 with TRBJ2-2; maybe TRBD2 (7 bases). In germline, CDR1 is GTSNPN, CDR2 SVGIG (reference sequence). This CDR3 is built from 13 residues. V lost 8 bases and J 4 bases, leaving 14 bases between the germline ends. The CDR3: CARGGRSTGELFF. The CDR3 bases are TGTGCCAGGGGGGGGAGGAGCACCGGGGAGCTGTTTTTT.

In this sample, this clone turned up a few times. J is TRBJ2-1 and V is TRBV4-3; unclear D gene. This CDR3 has 15 amino acids. V gave up 3 bases and J gave up 5 bases, with 14 bases separating them. Germline CDR1 is LGHNA and CDR2 is YSLEER. The CDR3 DNA reads as TGCGCCAGCAGCCAGACTGCGGAGTCCAACAATGAGCAGTTCTTC. Its protein is CASSQTAESNNEQFF.

The gene calls are TRBV29-1 and TRBJ2-1, with 9 positions matching TRBD2. The germline CDR1 and CDR2 sequences are SQVTM and ANQGSEA. J gave up 0 bases and V 6 bases, and 0 bases lay outside the gene matches. This CDR3 has 13 amino acids. For the CDR3, the DNA is TGCAGCGTGCGGGGGGGCTCCTACAATGAGCAGTTCTTC. Translated: CSVRGGSYNEQFF.

The rearrangement links TRBV29-1 to TRBJ1-1; D unclear. The CDR3 spans 14 residues. V was clipped by 3 bases and J by 1 base, with 12 bases between them. The germline V gene has CDR1 SQVTM and CDR2 ANQGSEA. In nucleotides, the CDR3 is TGCAGCGTTGAGGGAATGAGTGAGAACACTGAAGCTTTCTTT. It is translated as CSVEGMSENTEAFF.

This clone was detected once. This sequence joins TRBV29-1 and TRBJ1-2, with a tentative D call TRBD1 (5 bases). Germline assignment: CDR1 SQVTM and CDR2 ANQGSEA. CDR3 length equals 12 residues. With 3 bases removed from V and 4 bases from J, the gap between germline ends came to 9 bases. CDR3 protein: CSVDGATYGYTF. The CDR3 DNA sequence: TGCAGCGTTGATGGGGCCACCTATGGCTACACCTTC.

The J gene is TRBJ2-1, the V gene TRBV7-7; 10 positions agree with TRBD2. Germline V gene lookup returns CDR1 SSHAT and CDR2 FNYEAQ (reference sequence). This CDR3 contains 15 residues. J lost 8 bases, V lost 1 base, and 5 bases had no gene match. The CDR3 sequence is CASSLDPSGGDEQFF. The CDR3 DNA follows: TGTGCCAGCAGCTTAGACCCTAGCGGGGGCGATGAGCAGTTCTTC.

The V and J genes are TRBV14 and TRBJ2-1; D unresolved. V was pared by 1 base and J by 2 bases, with 3 bases between. CDR3 length equals 13 residues. Germline values: CDR1 SGHDN, CDR2 FVKESK. The CDR3: CASSQGAYNEQFF. CDR3 coding DNA: TGTGCCAGCAGCCAAGGAGCCTACAATGAGCAGTTCTTC. The full variable domain, completed using reference TRBV14 and TRBJ2-1, is EAGVTQFPSHSVIEKGQTVTLRCDPISGHDNLYWYRRVMGKEIKFLLHFVKESKQDESGMPNNRFLAERTGGTYSTLKVQPAELEDSGVYFCASSQGAYNEQFFGPGTRLTVL.